This is a list of T cell receptor beta chains from one sample in a study of T cells in Graves' hyperthyroidism and ophthalmopathy. TCRdb redid the calling of the multiplex PCR reads with MiXCR, one entry per CDR3 protein. The table lists 550,000 to 850,000 distinct CDR3 sequences, roughly a sixth of them singletons. Sample: blood. These receptors were obtained from a woman between 45 and 65 years old with Graves' hyperthyroidism that later progressed to Graves' ophthalmopathy. Both conserved end residues are part of each CDR3. D genes are given only for firm matches. Clone sizes are given selectively: once, few, many, or a class where the clone is expanded.

size: .; V: TRBV7-8; J: TRBJ1-2; D: TRBD1; CDR3: CASSRQGVEGYTF; DNA: TGTGCCAGCAGCCGACAGGGGGTGGAAGGCTACACCTTC
size: .; V: TRBV6-2/TRBV6-3; J: TRBJ2-5; D: .; CDR3: CASSYSPNSQETQYF; DNA: TGTGCCAGCAGTTACTCCCCGAACTCCCAAGAGACCCAGTACTTC
size: .; V: TRBV7-2; J: TRBJ1-4; D: .; CDR3: CASSLQSGDEKLLF; DNA: TGTGCCAGCAGCCTACAGTCGGGAGATGAAAAACTGCTTTTT
size: .; V: TRBV7-8; J: TRBJ1-4; D: .; CDR3: CASSLYGSAGEKLFF; DNA: TGTGCCAGCAGCCTCTATGGGAGTGCGGGTGAAAAACTGTTTTTT
size: many; V: TRBV27; J: TRBJ2-2; D: .; CDR3: CASSLAVNTGELFF; DNA: TGCGCCAGCAGCTTGGCCGTTAACACCGGGGAGCTGTTTTTT
size: .; V: TRBV7-8; J: TRBJ1-3; D: .; CDR3: CASSKTAFIGNTIYF; DNA: TGTGCCAGCAGTAAGACCGCGTTCATTGGAAACACCATATATTTT
size: few; V: TRBV4-1; J: TRBJ2-7; D: .; CDR3: CASSQGIGGIAYEQYF; DNA: TGCGCCAGCAGCCAAGGTATAGGGGGTATAGCCTACGAGCAGTACTTC
size: many; V: TRBV20-1; J: TRBJ1-4; D: .; CDR3: CSATGGPGNEKLFF; DNA: TGCAGTGCTACGGGGGGTCCCGGTAATGAAAAACTGTTTTTT
size: .; V: TRBV27; J: TRBJ2-1; D: .; CDR3: CASSLYGGNEQFF; DNA: TGTGCCAGCAGTTTATATGGGGGAAATGAGCAGTTCTTC
size: few; V: TRBV20-1; J: TRBJ1-4; D: .; CDR3: CSWGREKLFF; DNA: TGCAGCTGGGGGAGGGAAAAACTGTTTTTT